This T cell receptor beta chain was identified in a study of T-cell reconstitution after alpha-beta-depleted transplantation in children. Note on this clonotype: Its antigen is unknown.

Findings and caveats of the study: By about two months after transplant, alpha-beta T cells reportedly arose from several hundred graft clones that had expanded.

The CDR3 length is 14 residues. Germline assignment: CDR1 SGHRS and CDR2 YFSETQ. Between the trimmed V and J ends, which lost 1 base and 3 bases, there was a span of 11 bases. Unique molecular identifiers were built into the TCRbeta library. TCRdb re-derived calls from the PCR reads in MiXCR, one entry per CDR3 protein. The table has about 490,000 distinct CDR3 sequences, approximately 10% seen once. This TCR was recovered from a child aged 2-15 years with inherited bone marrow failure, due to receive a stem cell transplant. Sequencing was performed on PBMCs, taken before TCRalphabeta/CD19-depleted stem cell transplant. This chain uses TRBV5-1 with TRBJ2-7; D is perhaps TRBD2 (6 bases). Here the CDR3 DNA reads TGCGCCAGCAGCTTGATTAGCGGTAACTACGAGCAGTACTTC. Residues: CASSLISGNYEQYF.